This T cell receptor (beta chain) was found in a study of blood T cell repertoires in COVID-19. Per the study methods: Amplified reference gene primers provided the basis for estimating nucleated cell counts. The method was immunoSEQ multiplex PCR; TCRdb's version includes in-frame clones alone and lacks a portion of them. That table gives V, J and clone size, and the DNA gave D and trimming. This sample carries fewer than 60,000 clones, around nine tenths of them seen once, and the ten largest clones take more than 3.5%. The CDR3 covers 14 residues. Sample: peripheral blood. The genes are TRBV21-1 and TRBJ1-1. TRBV21-1 is an annotated pseudogene. This TCR came from a man aged 50 to 59 with acute or convalescent COVID-19. The CDR3 sequence: CASSKIVGIPEAFF. CDR3 DNA: TGTGCCAGCAGCAAAATCGTCGGGATACCTGAAGCTTTCTTT.